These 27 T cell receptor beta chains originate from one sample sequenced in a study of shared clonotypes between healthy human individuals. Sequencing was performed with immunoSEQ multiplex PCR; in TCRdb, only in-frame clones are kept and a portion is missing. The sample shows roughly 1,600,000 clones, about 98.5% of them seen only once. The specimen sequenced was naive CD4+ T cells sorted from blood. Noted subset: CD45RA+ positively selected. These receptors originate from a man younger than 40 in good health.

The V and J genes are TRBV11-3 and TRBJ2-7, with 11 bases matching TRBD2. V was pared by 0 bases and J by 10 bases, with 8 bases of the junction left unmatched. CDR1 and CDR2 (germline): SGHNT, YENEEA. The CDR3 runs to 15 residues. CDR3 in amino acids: CASSLDSGTSGRQYF. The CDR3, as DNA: TGTGCCAGCAGCTTAGATTCCGGGACTAGCGGTCGACAGTACTTC.

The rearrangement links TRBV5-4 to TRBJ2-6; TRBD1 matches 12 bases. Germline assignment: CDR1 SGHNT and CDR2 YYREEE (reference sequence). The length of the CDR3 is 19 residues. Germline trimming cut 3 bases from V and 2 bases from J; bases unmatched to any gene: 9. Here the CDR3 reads CASSSSTGTGGAGANVLTF. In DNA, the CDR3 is TGTGCCAGCAGCTCGAGTACCGGGACAGGGGGCGCTGGGGCCAACGTCCTGACTTTC. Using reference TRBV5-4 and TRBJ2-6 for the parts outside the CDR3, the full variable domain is ETGVTQSPTHLIKTRGQQVTLRCSSQSGHNTVSWYQQALGQGPQFIFQYYREEENGRGNFPPRFSGLQFPNYSSELNVNALELDDSALYLCASSSSTGTGGAGANVLTFGAGSRLTVL.

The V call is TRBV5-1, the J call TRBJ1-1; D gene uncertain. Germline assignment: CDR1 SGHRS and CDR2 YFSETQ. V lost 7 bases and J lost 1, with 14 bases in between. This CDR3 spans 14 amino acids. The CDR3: CASSPEARNTEAFF. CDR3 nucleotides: TGCGCCAGCTCCCCGGAGGCGCGGAACACTGAAGCTTTCTTT.

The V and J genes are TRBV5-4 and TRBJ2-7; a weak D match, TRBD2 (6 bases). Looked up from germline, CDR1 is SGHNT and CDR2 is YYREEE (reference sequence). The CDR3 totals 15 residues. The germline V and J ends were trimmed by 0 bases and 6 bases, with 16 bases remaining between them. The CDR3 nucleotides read TGTGCCAGCAGCTTGGCAGGACGGGAGTCGGGCGAGCAGTACTTC. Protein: CASSLAGRESGEQYF.

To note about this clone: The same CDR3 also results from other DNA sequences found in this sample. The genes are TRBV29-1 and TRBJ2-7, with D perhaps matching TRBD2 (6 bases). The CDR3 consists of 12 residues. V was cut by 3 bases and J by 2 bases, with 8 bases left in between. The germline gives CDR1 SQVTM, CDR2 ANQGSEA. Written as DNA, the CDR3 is TGCAGCGTTGATGGGGGGACCTACGAGCAGTACTTC. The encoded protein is CSVDGGTYEQYF.

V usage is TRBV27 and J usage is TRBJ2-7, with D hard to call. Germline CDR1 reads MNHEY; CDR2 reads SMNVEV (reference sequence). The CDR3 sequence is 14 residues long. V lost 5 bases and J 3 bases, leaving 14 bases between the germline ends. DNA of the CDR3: TGTGCCAGCAGTCAGCAGGCCACAGTCTACGAGCAGTACTTC. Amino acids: CASSQQATVYEQYF.

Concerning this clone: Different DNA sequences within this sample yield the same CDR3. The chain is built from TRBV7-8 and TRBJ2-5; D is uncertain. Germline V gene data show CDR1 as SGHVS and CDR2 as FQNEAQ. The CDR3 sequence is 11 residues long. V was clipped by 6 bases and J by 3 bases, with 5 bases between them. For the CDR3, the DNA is TGTGCCAGCAGTCCGAAAGAGACCCAGTACTTC. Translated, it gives CASSPKETQYF.

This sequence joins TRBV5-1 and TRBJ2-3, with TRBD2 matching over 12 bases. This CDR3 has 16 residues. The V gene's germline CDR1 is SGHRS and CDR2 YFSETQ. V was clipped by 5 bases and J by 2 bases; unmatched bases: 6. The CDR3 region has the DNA TGCGCCAGCAGTACCGGACTAGCGGGGAACACAGATACGCAGTATTTT. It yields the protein CASSTGLAGNTDTQYF.

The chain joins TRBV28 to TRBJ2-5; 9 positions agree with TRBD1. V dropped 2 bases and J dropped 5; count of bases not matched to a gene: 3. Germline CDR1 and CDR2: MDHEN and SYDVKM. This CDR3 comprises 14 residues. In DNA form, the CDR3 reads TGTGCCAGCAGTTTAACAGGGGGCCGGGAGACCCAGTACTTC. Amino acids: CASSLTGGRETQYF.

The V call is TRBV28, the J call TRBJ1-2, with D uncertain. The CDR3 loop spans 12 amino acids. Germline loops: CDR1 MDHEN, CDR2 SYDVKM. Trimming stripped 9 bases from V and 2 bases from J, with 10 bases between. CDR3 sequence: CASNQVNYGYTF. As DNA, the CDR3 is TGTGCCAGTAATCAGGTGAACTATGGCTACACCTTC.

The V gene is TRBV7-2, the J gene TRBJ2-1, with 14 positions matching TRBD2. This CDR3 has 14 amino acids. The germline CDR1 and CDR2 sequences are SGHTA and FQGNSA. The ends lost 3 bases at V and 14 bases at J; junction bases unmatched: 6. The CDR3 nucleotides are TGTGCCAGCAGCTTGGACGGGACTAGCGGGAGAAAGTTCTTC. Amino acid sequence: CASSLDGTSGRKFF.

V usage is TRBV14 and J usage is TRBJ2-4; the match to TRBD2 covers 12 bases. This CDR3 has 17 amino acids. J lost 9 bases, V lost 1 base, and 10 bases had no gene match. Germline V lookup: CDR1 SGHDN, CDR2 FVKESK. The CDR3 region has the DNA TGTGCCAGCAGCCAAGGACTAGCGGGAGCGAACTATGGCATTCAGTACTTC. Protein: CASSQGLAGANYGIQYF.

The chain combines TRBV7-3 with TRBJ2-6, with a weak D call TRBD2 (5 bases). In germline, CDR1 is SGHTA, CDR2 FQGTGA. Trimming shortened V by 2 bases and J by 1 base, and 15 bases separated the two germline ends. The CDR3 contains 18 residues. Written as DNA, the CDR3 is TGTGCCAGCAGCTTAGGGCGGGCCCATCAGTCTGGGGCCAACGTCCTGACTTTC. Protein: CASSLGRAHQSGANVLTF.

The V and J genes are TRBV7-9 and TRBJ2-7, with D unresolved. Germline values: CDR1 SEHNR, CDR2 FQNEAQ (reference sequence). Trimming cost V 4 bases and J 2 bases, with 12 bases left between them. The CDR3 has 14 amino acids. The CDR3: CASSSPKWPYEQYF. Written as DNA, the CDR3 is TGTGCCAGCAGCTCTCCCAAGTGGCCCTACGAGCAGTACTTC.

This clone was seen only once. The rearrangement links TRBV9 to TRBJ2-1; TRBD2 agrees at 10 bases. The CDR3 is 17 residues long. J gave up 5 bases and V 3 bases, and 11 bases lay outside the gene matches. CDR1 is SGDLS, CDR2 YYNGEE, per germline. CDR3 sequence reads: CASSATAGTSANNEQFF. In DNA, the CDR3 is TGTGCCAGCAGCGCCACAGCCGGGACTAGCGCCAACAATGAGCAGTTCTTC.

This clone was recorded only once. The CDR3 coding sequence is TGTGCCAGCAGCAGAAGGGGGACGCAGGACTATGGCTACACCTTC. Protein: CASSRRGTQDYGYTF. This chain connects TRBV5-8 to TRBJ1-2; D perhaps matches TRBD1 (6 bases). V lost 4 bases, J lost 3 bases, and 16 bases lay in between. The CDR3 runs 15 residues. Per the germline V gene, CDR1 is SGHTS and CDR2 is YDEGEE.

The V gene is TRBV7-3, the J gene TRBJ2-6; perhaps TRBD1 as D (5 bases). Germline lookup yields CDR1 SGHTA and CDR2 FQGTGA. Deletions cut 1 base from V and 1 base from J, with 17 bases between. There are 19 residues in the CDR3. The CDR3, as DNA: TGTGCCAGCAGCTTAAGGGGCGGACGCTACCCGTCTGGGGCCAACGTCCTGACTTTC. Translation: CASSLRGGRYPSGANVLTF.

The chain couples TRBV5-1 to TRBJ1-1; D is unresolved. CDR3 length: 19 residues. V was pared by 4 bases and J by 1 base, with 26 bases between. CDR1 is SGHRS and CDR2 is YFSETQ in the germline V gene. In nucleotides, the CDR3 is TGCGCCAGCAGCGTAGTACCAATATCGGCGGACCTGGGGAACACTGAAGCTTTCTTT. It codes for CASSVVPISADLGNTEAFF.

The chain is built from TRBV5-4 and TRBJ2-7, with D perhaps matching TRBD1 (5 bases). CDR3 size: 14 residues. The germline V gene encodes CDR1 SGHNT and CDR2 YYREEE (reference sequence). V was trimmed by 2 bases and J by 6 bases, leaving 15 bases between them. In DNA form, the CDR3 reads TGTGCCAGCAGCTTTAGTCAGGGCCATAGCGAGCAGTACTTC. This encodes CASSFSQGHSEQYF. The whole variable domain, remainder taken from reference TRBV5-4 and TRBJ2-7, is ETGVTQSPTHLIKTRGQQVTLRCSSQSGHNTVSWYQQALGQGPQFIFQYYREEENGRGNFPPRFSGLQFPNYSSELNVNALELDDSALYLCASSFSQGHSEQYFGPGTRLTVT.

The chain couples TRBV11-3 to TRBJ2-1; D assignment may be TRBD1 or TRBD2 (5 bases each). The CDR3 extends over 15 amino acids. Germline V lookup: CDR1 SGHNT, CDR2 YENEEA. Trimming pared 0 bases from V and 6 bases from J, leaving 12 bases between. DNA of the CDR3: TGTGCCAGCAGCTTAGAAGGGACGGAAGGCAATGAGCAGTTCTTC. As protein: CASSLEGTEGNEQFF.

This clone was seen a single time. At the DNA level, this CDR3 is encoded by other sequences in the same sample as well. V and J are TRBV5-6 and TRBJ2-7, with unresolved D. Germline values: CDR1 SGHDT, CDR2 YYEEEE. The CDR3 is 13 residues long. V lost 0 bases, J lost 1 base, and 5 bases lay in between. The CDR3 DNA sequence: TGTGCCAGCAGCTTGGCCGTATCCTACGAGCAGTACTTC. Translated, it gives CASSLAVSYEQYF. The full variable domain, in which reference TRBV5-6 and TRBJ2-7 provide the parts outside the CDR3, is DAGVTQSPTHLIKTRGQQVTLRCSPKSGHDTVSWYQQALGQGPQFIFQYYEEEERQRGNFPDRFSGHQFPNYSSELNVNALLLGDSALYLCASSLAVSYEQYFGPGTRLTVT.

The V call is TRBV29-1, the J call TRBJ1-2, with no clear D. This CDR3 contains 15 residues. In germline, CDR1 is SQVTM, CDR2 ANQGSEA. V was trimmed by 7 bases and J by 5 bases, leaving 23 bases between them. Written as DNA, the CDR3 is TGCAGCGCCTTTGAAGAAGGCGGCGGCCCTTATGGCTACACCTTC. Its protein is CSAFEEGGGPYGYTF.

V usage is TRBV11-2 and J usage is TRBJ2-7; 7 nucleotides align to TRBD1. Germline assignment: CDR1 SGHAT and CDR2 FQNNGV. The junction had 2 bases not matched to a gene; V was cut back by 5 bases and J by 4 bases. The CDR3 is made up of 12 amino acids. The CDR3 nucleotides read TGTGCCAGCAGCGGGGACAGTTACGAGCAGTACTTC. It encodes CASSGDSYEQYF.

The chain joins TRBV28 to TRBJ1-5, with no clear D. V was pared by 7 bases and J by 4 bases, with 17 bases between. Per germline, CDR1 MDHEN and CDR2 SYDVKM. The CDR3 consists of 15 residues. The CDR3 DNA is TGTGCCAGCAACTTACGCGGACCCGAGAATCAGCCCCAGCATTTT. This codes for CASNLRGPENQPQHF.

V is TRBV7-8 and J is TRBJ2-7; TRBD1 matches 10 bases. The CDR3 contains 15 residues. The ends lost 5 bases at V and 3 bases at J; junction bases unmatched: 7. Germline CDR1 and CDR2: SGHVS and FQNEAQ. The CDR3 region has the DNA TGTGCCAGCAGCCCAGTACGGGACAGGGGCTACGAGCAGTACTTC. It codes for CASSPVRDRGYEQYF.

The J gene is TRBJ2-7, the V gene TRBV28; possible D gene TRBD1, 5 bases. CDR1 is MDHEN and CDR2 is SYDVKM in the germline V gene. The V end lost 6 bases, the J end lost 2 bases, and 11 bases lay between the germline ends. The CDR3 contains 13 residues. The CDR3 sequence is CASRTGRTYEQYF. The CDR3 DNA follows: TGTGCCAGCAGAACAGGTCGCACCTACGAGCAGTACTTC. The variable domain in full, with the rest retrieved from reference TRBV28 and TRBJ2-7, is DVKVTQSSRYLVKRTGEKVFLECVQDMDHENMFWYRQDPGLGLRLIYFSYDVKMKEKGDIPEGYSVSREKKERFSLILESASTNQTSMYLCASRTGRTYEQYFGPGTRLTVT.

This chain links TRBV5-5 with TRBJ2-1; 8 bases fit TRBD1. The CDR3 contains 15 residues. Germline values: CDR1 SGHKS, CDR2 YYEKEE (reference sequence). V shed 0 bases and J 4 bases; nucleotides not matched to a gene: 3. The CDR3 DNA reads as TGTGCCAGCAGCTTGGGACAGGGGATATACAATGAGCAGTTCTTC. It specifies CASSLGQGIYNEQFF.